These T cell receptor beta chains were read from a single sample in a study of response to subunit inactivated influenza vaccine. TCRdb reprocessed the RT-PCR reads with MiXCR, giving one entry per CDR3 protein. The sample yields over 400,000 distinct CDR3 sequences, approximately 11% seen once. The sample in question was PBMCs from blood, obtained roughly 45 days after vaccination. These receptors were collected from a man in his fifties who received an inactivated influenza vaccine. The CDR3 runs from the conserved cysteine through the conserved F or W. A D gene is named only where the DNA matches it firmly. Rows give clone size only sometimes, using once, few, many, or a class for an expanded clone.

cdr3_aa cdr3_nt j_call d_call v_call clone_size
CASSEAGGTDTQYF TGTGCCAGCAGTGAAGCCGGCGGTACAGATACGCAGTATTTT TRBJ2-3 . TRBV6-1 .
CASSLVGGRGDSPYNEQFF TGTGCCAGCAGCTTAGTAGGTGGGCGGGGGGATTCACCCTACAATGAGCAGTTCTTC TRBJ2-1 TRBD2 TRBV11-1 many
CASSWGQGFNEQYF TGCGCCAGCAGCTGGGGACAGGGGTTTAACGAGCAGTACTTC TRBJ2-7 TRBD1 TRBV5-1 few
CASSLSPTGLSNQPQHF TGCGCCAGCAGCTTGAGTCCAACAGGACTTAGCAATCAGCCCCAGCATTTT TRBJ1-5 . TRBV5-1 few
CASSQGARVNEQFF TGCGCCAGCAGCCAAGGGGCCAGGGTAAATGAGCAGTTCTTC TRBJ2-1 . TRBV4-3 many
CASSDGNGGAFF TGTGCCAGCAGTGATGGAAATGGTGGGGCTTTCTTT TRBJ1-1 . TRBV2 .
CASSSSGTSGREEQFF TGTGCCAGCAGTTCGTCCGGGACTAGCGGGAGAGAAGAGCAGTTCTTC TRBJ2-1 TRBD2 TRBV28 .
CASSSGRADTQYF TGTGCCAGCAGTAGCGGGAGGGCAGATACGCAGTATTTT TRBJ2-3 TRBD2 TRBV27 .
CASSFRRGAEPYNEQFF TGTGCCAGCAGTTTCCGTCGGGGAGCGGAACCGTACAATGAGCAGTTCTTC TRBJ2-1 . TRBV12-3/TRBV12-4 .
CASGQEQYF TGTGCCAGCGGTCAGGAGCAGTACTTC TRBJ2-7 . TRBV2 .
CASRPARGPGELFF TGTGCCAGCAGGCCCGCGCGGGGGCCCGGGGAGCTGTTTTTT TRBJ2-2 . TRBV28 .
CASNPGSVRAETQYF TGTGCCAGCAACCCCGGGTCAGTCCGGGCAGAGACCCAGTACTTC TRBJ2-5 . TRBV7-9 many
CATSLRGGSGGELFF TGTGCCACCTCTTTAAGAGGCGGGAGCGGCGGGGAGCTGTTTTTT TRBJ2-2 TRBD2 TRBV12-3/TRBV12-4 .
CASSFSYRDRGYGYTF TGTGCCAGCAGTTTCTCCTACAGGGATCGTGGCTATGGCTACACCTTC TRBJ1-2 . TRBV6-5 few
CASSESTILGSYNEQFF TGTGCCAGCAGTGAATCCACAATTCTTGGATCCTACAATGAGCAGTTCTTC TRBJ2-1 . TRBV25-1 many
CASSSLAGRNNEQFF TGTGCCAGCAGCTCCCTAGCGGGCAGAAACAATGAGCAGTTCTTC TRBJ2-1 TRBD2 TRBV7-9 few
CASSPPGYDYGYTF TGTGCCAGCAGCCCCCCAGGGTATGACTATGGCTACACCTTC TRBJ1-2 . TRBV5-6 many
CAISESGTSGRDEQFF TGTGCCATCAGTGAGTCTGGGACTAGCGGGAGAGATGAGCAGTTCTTC TRBJ2-1 TRBD2 TRBV10-3 .
CASSPGTGIAGELFF TGTGCCAGCAGTCCCGGGACAGGGATTGCCGGGGAGCTGTTTTTT TRBJ2-2 TRBD1 TRBV5-6 few
CASSRVLGPRNTEAFF TGCGCCAGCAGCCGCGTATTAGGGCCGAGGAACACTGAAGCTTTCTTT TRBJ1-1 . TRBV4-3 .
CASSLGSITGELFF TGTGCCAGCAGCTTAGGGAGCATCACCGGGGAGCTGTTTTTT TRBJ2-2 . TRBV7-9 few
CSVGGGLASTGETQYF TGCAGCGTTGGGGGGGGACTAGCGTCGACGGGAGAGACCCAGTACTTC TRBJ2-5 TRBD2 TRBV29-1 few
CSANGQGYPLHF TGCAGTGCGAATGGACAGGGGTATCCCCTCCACTTT TRBJ1-6 TRBD1 TRBV20-1 many
CSVEDSLGETQYF TGCAGCGTTGAAGATTCACTTGGAGAGACCCAGTACTTC TRBJ2-5 . TRBV29-1 .
CASSLAGGFDQPQHF TGTGCCAGCAGCTTAGCAGGGGGGTTCGATCAGCCCCAGCATTTT TRBJ1-5 TRBD1 TRBV11-2 .
CASSFGALSTDTQYF TGTGCCAGCAGCTTTGGGGCCTTAAGCACAGATACGCAGTATTTT TRBJ2-3 . TRBV5-5 .
CSVGETGIEQYF TGCAGCGTTGGGGAAACAGGGATCGAGCAGTACTTC TRBJ2-7 . TRBV29-1 many
CATSRDFPGVETDTQYF TGTGCCACCAGCAGAGATTTCCCGGGAGTCGAGACAGATACGCAGTATTTT TRBJ2-3 . TRBV15 few
CASSLETDPDTQYF TGTGCCAGCAGCTTAGAGACCGATCCAGATACGCAGTATTTT TRBJ2-3 . TRBV7-6 .
CASSLYQGKLFF TGTGCCAGCAGCTTATATCAGGGAAAACTGTTTTTT TRBJ1-4 . TRBV7-2 .
CASSTLVKETQYF TGTGCCAGCAGCACATTAGTAAAAGAGACCCAGTACTTC TRBJ2-5 . TRBV7-6 .
CASSQGEIQGNEQFF TGCGCCAGCAGCCAAGGAGAGATACAGGGGAATGAGCAGTTCTTC TRBJ2-1 TRBD1 TRBV4-1 .
CASSQYLNQPQHF TGTGCCAGCAGCCAATATTTGAATCAGCCCCAGCATTTT TRBJ1-5 . TRBV6-1 few
CASSSTSVYEQYF TGCGCCAGCAGCTCGACTAGCGTCTACGAGCAGTACTTC TRBJ2-7 TRBD2 TRBV5-1 few
CSAPPDGPQETQYF TGCAGTGCTCCACCCGACGGGCCACAAGAGACCCAGTACTTC TRBJ2-5 . TRBV20-1 .
CASSSPGLGRVEQYF TGTGCCAGCAGTTCCCCGGGACTAGGTCGTGTAGAGCAGTACTTC TRBJ2-7 TRBD2 TRBV12-3/TRBV12-4 many
CASSQDSVAVEKLFF TGCGCCAGCAGCCAAGACTCAGTCGCTGTGGAAAAACTGTTTTTT TRBJ1-4 . TRBV4-3 few
CAISESATSGRQADTQYF TGTGCCATCAGTGAGTCGGCGACTAGCGGGAGGCAGGCAGATACGCAGTATTTT TRBJ2-3 TRBD2 TRBV10-3 many
CSASKGTGGPGSYEQYF TGCAGTGCTAGCAAGGGGACAGGGGGCCCTGGATCCTACGAGCAGTACTTC TRBJ2-7 TRBD1 TRBV20-1 .
CASSELTQTQYF TGTGCCAGCAGTGAATTAACGCAGACCCAGTACTTC TRBJ2-5 . TRBV6-1 .
CASRGPNQPQHF TGTGCCAGTAGGGGGCCCAATCAGCCCCAGCATTTT TRBJ1-5 TRBD1 TRBV28 few
CASSLGVLSYNEQFF TGTGCCAGCAGCTTAGGAGTACTCTCCTACAATGAGCAGTTCTTC TRBJ2-1 . TRBV7-2 .
CASSQEFRAGANGELFF TGCGCCAGCAGCCAAGAGTTCAGAGCGGGAGCGAACGGGGAGCTGTTTTTT TRBJ2-2 TRBD2 TRBV4-3 many
CASKLTGDGNTIYF TGTGCCAGTAAACTGACAGGGGATGGAAACACCATATATTTT TRBJ1-3 TRBD1 TRBV19 .
CASSFSPGDGTGELFF TGCGCCAGCAGCTTCTCCCCAGGGGATGGGACCGGGGAGCTGTTTTTT TRBJ2-2 . TRBV5-1 .
CSARVGGFTGYTF TGCAGTGCTAGAGTCGGGGGTTTCACTGGCTACACCTTC TRBJ1-2 . TRBV20-1 many
CASSVAGVGADTQYF TGCGCCAGCAGTGTGGCGGGGGTTGGAGCAGATACGCAGTATTTT TRBJ2-3 TRBD2 TRBV10-1 few
CSAWTGVGQPQHF TGCAGTGCCTGGACAGGGGTTGGTCAGCCCCAGCATTTT TRBJ1-5 TRBD1 TRBV20-1 few
CASMGVHNHEQFF TGCGCCAGCATGGGGGTCCACAACCATGAGCAGTTCTTC TRBJ2-1 . TRBV10-2 .
CAWSLELAVYNEQFF TGTGCCTGGAGTTTGGAACTAGCGGTTTACAATGAGCAGTTCTTC TRBJ2-1 TRBD2 TRBV30 .
CASSTADSPLHF TGCGCCAGCAGCACGGCGGATTCACCCCTCCACTTT TRBJ1-6 . TRBV5-1 once
CASSPQFGGEQYF TGTGCCAGCAGCCCCCAGTTTGGGGGCGAGCAGTACTTC TRBJ2-7 . TRBV7-2 few
CASSSQYTGELFF TGTGCCAGCAGTTCACAGTACACCGGGGAGCTGTTTTTT TRBJ2-2 . TRBV28 many
CASSQVFYQETQYF TGCGCCAGCAGCCAAGTTTTCTACCAAGAGACCCAGTACTTC TRBJ2-5 . TRBV4-1 .
CASAWGTSYGYTF TGTGCCAGCGCTTGGGGGACATCCTATGGCTACACCTTC TRBJ1-2 . TRBV28 .
CSARLGEDTQYF TGCAGTGCTAGACTAGGAGAAGATACGCAGTATTTT TRBJ2-3 . TRBV20-1 few
CASSAWARVGYEQYF TGTGCCAGCAGCGCATGGGCGAGGGTCGGGTACGAGCAGTACTTC TRBJ2-7 . TRBV7-2 few
CASSPYRETEAFF TGTGCCAGCAGCCCATACAGGGAGACTGAAGCTTTCTTT TRBJ1-1 . TRBV11-1 .
CASCPRVSTGELFF TGTGCCAGCTGCCCCAGGGTGAGCACCGGGGAGCTGTTTTTT TRBJ2-2 . TRBV28 .
CASTPPGFGANVLTF TGTGCCAGCACCCCTCCGGGGTTTGGGGCCAACGTCCTGACTTTC TRBJ2-6 . TRBV11-2 few